This entry is about one T cell receptor (beta chain). Original methodology: The assay estimated nucleated cells by amplifying reference gene primers. Measured with immunoSEQ multiplex PCR; TCRdb has only the in-frame clones, and not every one. Clone size and V and J calls were adopted from that table, with D and trimming inferred from the DNA. Among approximately 210,000 clones listed, about 80% were seen once. Participant age was roughly 18 to 95 years, and participants resided in roughly 25 US areas. Germline CDR1 reads MNHEY; CDR2 reads SMNVEV (reference sequence). V lost 2 bases, J lost 1 base, and 9 bases lay in between. This CDR3 contains 15 residues. This entry belongs to a study of blood T cell repertoires in COVID-19.

The sequencing input was PBMCs or T cells enriched from blood (not recorded which). This TCR derives from a man aged 40-49 years who had recovered from COVID-19. The chain couples TRBV27 to TRBJ2-1; TRBD1 might be the D (6 bases). CDR3 bases: TGTGCCAGCAGTTTAGTAACAGGGTCCTACAATGAGCAGTTCTTC. It codes for CASSLVTGSYNEQFF.